The 12 T cell receptor beta chains below were found in one sample sequenced in a study of T cell responses to AZD1222 COVID-19 vaccine. The assay was immunoSEQ multiplex PCR, and TCRdb's table has in-frame clones only and misses some. The sample lists over 150,000 clones, roughly 90% seen once, with roughly 5% in the top ten. The specimen comprised peripheral blood, sampled on day 0 of AZD1222 vaccination. These receptors all stem from an adult in good health.

The rearrangement links TRBV10-3 to TRBJ1-2; tentative D call: TRBD1 (5 bases). The length of the CDR3 is 16 residues. V shed 2 bases and J shed 7 bases, with 20 bases lying between them. Germline lookup yields CDR1 ENHRY and CDR2 SYGVKD. This CDR3 is CAISEGGTFLFSGYTF. The DNA of the CDR3 is TGTGCCATCAGTGAGGGGGGTACCTTCCTTTTCTCTGGCTACACCTTC.

J is TRBJ1-6 and V is TRBV25-1, with a weak D call TRBD1 (6 bases). The germline V and J ends were trimmed by 4 bases and 7 bases, with 20 bases remaining between them. From germline, CDR1 is MGHDK and CDR2 SYGVNS. The CDR3 length is 17 residues. The DNA for the CDR3 is TGTGCCAGCAGTGGGGGACACCCATCCGTCGAGAATTCACCCCTCCACTTT. Its translation is CASSGGHPSVENSPLHF.

This clone has a single count. The chain couples TRBV30 to TRBJ2-6; D ambiguous. There are 14 residues in the CDR3. Germline loops: CDR1 GTSNPN, CDR2 SVGIG (reference sequence). The V end lost 3 bases, the J end lost 4 bases, and 10 bases lay between the germline ends. CDR3 amino acids: CAWSAGGGANVLTF. The CDR3 coding sequence is TGTGCCTGGAGCGCCGGTGGGGGGGCCAACGTCCTGACTTTC.

The chain is built from TRBV6-4 and TRBJ1-5; no clear D. The CDR3 runs 13 residues. Looked up from germline, CDR1 is MRHNA and CDR2 is SNTAGT. Between the trimmed V and J ends, which lost 3 bases and 7 bases, there was a span of 10 bases. CDR3 amino acids: CASSESLRQPQHF. Here the CDR3 DNA reads TGTGCCAGCAGTGAATCATTACGGCAGCCCCAGCATTTT.

V usage is TRBV28 and J usage is TRBJ1-4; TRBD1 agrees at 9 bases. V lost 5 bases, J lost 12 bases, and 13 bases stayed unmatched. Germline V gene sequence: CDR1 MDHEN, CDR2 SYDVKM. The length of the CDR3 is 15 residues. The CDR3 DNA reads TGTGCCAGCAGTATCGACAGGGGGTGGGCGATCCAACTGTTTTTT. This encodes CASSIDRGWAIQLFF.

This chain links TRBV30 with TRBJ1-5; 9 bases map to TRBD1. This CDR3 spans 14 amino acids. CDR1 is GTSNPN, CDR2 SVGIG, per germline (reference sequence). Trimming removed 1 base from V and 6 bases from J; junction bases left unmatched: 4. CDR3 amino acids: CAWSEQGASQPQHF. The CDR3 nucleotides are TGTGCCTGGAGTGAACAGGGGGCAAGTCAGCCCCAGCATTTT.

CDR3 in amino acids: CAWSVTGNYGYTF. The CDR3 nucleotides are TGTGCCTGGAGTGTAACAGGGAACTATGGCTACACCTTC. The V call is TRBV30, the J call TRBJ1-2; possible D gene TRBD1, 6 bases. CDR1 is GTSNPN and CDR2 is SVGIG in the germline V gene (reference sequence). This CDR3 spans 13 amino acids. The V end was cut by 0 bases, the J end by 2 bases, with 7 bases between.

This chain connects TRBV10-3 to TRBJ2-3; possibly TRBD2 for D (7 bases). The V gene's germline CDR1 is ENHRY and CDR2 SYGVKD. V was pared by 6 bases and J by 1 base, with 14 bases between. CDR3 length equals 15 residues. This chain's CDR3 is CAIRDEGGRTDTQYF. DNA for the CDR3: TGTGCCATCAGGGACGAGGGGGGGCGCACAGATACGCAGTATTTT.

This sequence joins TRBV7-9 and TRBJ2-2; 12 bases are shared with TRBD2. The V and J ends lost 5 bases and 2 bases, in that order; junction bases with no gene match: 3. The CDR3 loop spans 16 amino acids. Germline V gene lookup returns CDR1 SEHNR and CDR2 FQNEAQ (reference sequence). The CDR3 protein is CASSPGLAGNTGELFF. CDR3 DNA: TGTGCCAGCAGCCCCGGACTAGCGGGAAACACCGGGGAGCTGTTTTTT.

This clone was seen only a few times. This rearrangement joins TRBV27 to TRBJ1-6; TRBD1 matches 9 bases. The CDR3 has 19 residues. Germline V CDR1 and CDR2: MNHEY, SMNVEV (reference sequence). Germline trimming cut 6 bases from V and 0 bases from J; bases unmatched to any gene: 12. The CDR3 protein is CASSQGQGHLSSYNSPLHF. The CDR3 DNA follows: TGTGCCAGCAGCCAGGGACAGGGCCACCTAAGCTCCTATAATTCACCCCTCCACTTT.

This clone has just a few counts. This rearrangement joins TRBV6-5 to TRBJ2-7, with D tentatively TRBD1 (6 bases). This CDR3 has 14 residues. V was clipped by 2 bases and J by 3 bases, with 11 bases between them. CDR1 and CDR2 (germline): MNHEY, SVGAGI. The chain's CDR3 is CASSYRRGNYEQYF. The CDR3 coding sequence is TGTGCCAGCAGTTACCGCAGGGGAAACTACGAGCAGTACTTC.

J is TRBJ1-2 and V is TRBV14; perhaps TRBD1 as D (6 bases). The V gene lost 4 bases and the J gene lost 1 base, with 7 bases spanning the gap. Looked up from germline, CDR1 is SGHDN and CDR2 is FVKESK. This CDR3 is 13 amino acids long. CDR3 in amino acids: CASSRDINYGYTF. The CDR3 region has the DNA TGTGCCAGCAGCCGGGACATTAACTATGGCTACACCTTC.